This TCR beta chain was sequenced in a study of CD8+ T cells in alopecia areata. The study, taken as a whole, reports: There were also resident alphabeta T cells of normal skin sequenced in scalp samples. Patients shared TCRs less clearly than mice did, possibly for HLA-related reasons. Lesional scalp exceeded normal scalp in clonality, especially in alopecia totalis/universalis.

Reverse transcription of extracted RNA yielded cDNA, which provided the sequencing template. Generated by immunoSEQ multiplex PCR, the TCRdb table keeps only in-frame clones and is missing some. This sample has about 140,000 clones; approximately 50% occur once, and the top ten carry 0.95% to 1%. On this clone itself: The antigen remains undetermined.

CDR1 and CDR2 from the germline V gene are SGHAT and FQNNGV. The CDR3 consists of 14 residues. The V and J ends lost 4 bases and 5 bases, in that order; junction bases with no gene match: 3. This receptor was identified in a human donor with alopecia areata. The chain employs TRBV11-2 and TRBJ2-5; 11 bases fit TRBD2. Sequences were derived from CD4+ T cells sorted from blood, sampled at week 0. The CDR3 loop reads CASSSLAGEETQYF. CDR3 bases: TGTGCCAGCAGCTCACTAGCGGGAGAGGAGACCCAGTACTTC.